Included here is one TCR beta chain sequence, with context. Its antigen is undetermined. The table came from immunoSEQ multiplex PCR; TCRdb's copy has only in-frame clones and leaves some out. The sample yields roughly 200,000 clones, approximately 90% seen once. The data were obtained in a study of T cell responses to AZD1222 COVID-19 vaccine. The length of the CDR3 is 15 residues. V was pared by 3 bases and J by 1 base, with 13 bases between. Germline CDR1 reads SGHNT; CDR2 reads YYREEE (reference sequence). Study conclusions and caveats: The study found Spike-specific TCR breadth and depth rose after two AZD1222 doses. Samples come after the peak T cell response, not at day 14. Most donors were white British, females outnumbered males, and clonal diversity was possibly underestimated. Baseline seropositivity occurred in only a handful of AZD1222 recipients.

This chain links TRBV5-4 with TRBJ1-1; a possible D gene is TRBD1 (5 bases). Here the sequenced sample was peripheral blood, taken 28 days after the second AZD1222 dose. The clonotype originates from an adult who received the AZD1222 COVID-19 vaccine. DNA for the CDR3: TGTGCCAGCAGCTCGCAGGGACCGCCGAACACTGAAGCTTTCTTT. This translates into CASSSQGPPNTEAFF. Full variable domain (rest looked up from reference TRBV5-4 and TRBJ1-1): ETGVTQSPTHLIKTRGQQVTLRCSSQSGHNTVSWYQQALGQGPQFIFQYYREEENGRGNFPPRFSGLQFPNYSSELNVNALELDDSALYLCASSSQGPPNTEAFFGQGTRLTVV.